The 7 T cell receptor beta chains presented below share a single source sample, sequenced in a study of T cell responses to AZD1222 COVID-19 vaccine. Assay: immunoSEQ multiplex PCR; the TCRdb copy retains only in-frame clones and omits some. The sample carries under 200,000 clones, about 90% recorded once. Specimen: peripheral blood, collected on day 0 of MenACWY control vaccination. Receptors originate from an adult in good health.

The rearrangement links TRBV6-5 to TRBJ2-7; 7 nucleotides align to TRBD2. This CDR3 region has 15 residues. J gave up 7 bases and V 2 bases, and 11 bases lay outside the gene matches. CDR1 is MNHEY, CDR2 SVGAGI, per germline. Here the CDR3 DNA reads TGTGCCAGCAGTTACGGTGTCAGCGGGGAAGTGGAGCAGTACTTC. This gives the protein CASSYGVSGEVEQYF.

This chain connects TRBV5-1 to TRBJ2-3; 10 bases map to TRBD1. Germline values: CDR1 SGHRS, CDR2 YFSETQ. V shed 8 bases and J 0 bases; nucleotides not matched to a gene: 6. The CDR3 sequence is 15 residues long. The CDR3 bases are TGCGCCAGTCGGGACAGGGGATCTAGCACAGATACGCAGTATTTT. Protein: CASRDRGSSTDTQYF. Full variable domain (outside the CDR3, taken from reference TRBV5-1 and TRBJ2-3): KAGVTQTPRYLIKTRGQQVTLSCSPISGHRSVSWYQQTPGQGLQFLFEYFSETQRNKGNFPGRFSGRQFSNSRSEMNVSTLELGDSALYLCASRDRGSSTDTQYFGPGTRLTVL.

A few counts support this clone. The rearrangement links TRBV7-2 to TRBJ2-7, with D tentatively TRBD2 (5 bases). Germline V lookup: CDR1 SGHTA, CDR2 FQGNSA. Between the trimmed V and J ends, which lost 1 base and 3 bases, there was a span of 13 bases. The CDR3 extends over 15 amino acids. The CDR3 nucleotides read TGTGCCAGCAGCTTAGGAGTAAGGGCGGGCTACGAGCAGTACTTC. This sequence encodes CASSLGVRAGYEQYF. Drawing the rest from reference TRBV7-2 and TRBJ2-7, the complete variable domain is GAGVSQSPSNKVTEKGKDVELRCDPISGHTALYWYRQSLGQGLEFLIYFQGNSAPDKSGLPSDRFSAERTGGSVSTLTIQRTQQEDSAVYLCASSLGVRAGYEQYFGPGTRLTVT.

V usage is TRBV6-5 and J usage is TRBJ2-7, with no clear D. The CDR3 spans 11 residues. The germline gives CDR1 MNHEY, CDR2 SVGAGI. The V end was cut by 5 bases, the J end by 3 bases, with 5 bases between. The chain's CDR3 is CASSMDYEQYF. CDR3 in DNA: TGTGCCAGCAGTATGGACTACGAGCAGTACTTC.

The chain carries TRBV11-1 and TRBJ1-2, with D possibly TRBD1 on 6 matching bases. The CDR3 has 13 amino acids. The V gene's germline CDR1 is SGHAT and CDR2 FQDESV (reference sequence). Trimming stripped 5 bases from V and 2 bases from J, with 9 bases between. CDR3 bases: TGTGCCAGCAGCCCCGGACAGAACTATGGCTACACCTTC. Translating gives CASSPGQNYGYTF.

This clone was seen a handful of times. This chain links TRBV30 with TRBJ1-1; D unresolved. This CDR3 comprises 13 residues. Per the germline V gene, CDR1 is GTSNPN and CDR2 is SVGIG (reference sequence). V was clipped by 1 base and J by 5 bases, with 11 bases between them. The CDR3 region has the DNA TGTGCCTGGAGTGGGTCGCCCGGGACTGAAGCTTTCTTT. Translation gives CAWSGSPGTEAFF.

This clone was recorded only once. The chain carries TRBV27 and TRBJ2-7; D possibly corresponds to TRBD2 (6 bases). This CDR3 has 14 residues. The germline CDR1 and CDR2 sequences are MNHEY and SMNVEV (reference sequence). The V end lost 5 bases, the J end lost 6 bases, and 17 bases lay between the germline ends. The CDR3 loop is CASSPSVEGFEQYF. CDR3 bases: TGTGCCAGCAGTCCCTCAGTGGAGGGCTTCGAGCAGTACTTC.